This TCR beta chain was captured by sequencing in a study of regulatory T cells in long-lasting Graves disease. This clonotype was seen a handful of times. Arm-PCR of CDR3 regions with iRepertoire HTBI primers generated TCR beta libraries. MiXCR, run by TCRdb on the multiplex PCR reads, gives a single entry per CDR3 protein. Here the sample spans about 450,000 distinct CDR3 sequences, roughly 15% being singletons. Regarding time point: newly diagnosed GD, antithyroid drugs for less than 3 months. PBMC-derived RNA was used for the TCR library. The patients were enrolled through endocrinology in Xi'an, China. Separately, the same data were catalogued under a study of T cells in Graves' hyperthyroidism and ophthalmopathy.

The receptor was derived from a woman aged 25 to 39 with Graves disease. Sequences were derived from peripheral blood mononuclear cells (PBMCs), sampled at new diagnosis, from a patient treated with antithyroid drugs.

CDR3 sequence: CATSVTGSIVYTF. The CDR3 DNA reads TGTGCCACCAGCGTGACAGGGTCTATTGTCTACACCTTC. The chain has TRBV24-1 and TRBJ1-2, with 7 bases matching TRBD1. Germline V gives CDR1 KGHDR, CDR2 SFDVKD. This CDR3 is 13 amino acids long. Losses at the gene ends were 7 bases for V and 10 bases for J; bases not matched to a gene: 11.